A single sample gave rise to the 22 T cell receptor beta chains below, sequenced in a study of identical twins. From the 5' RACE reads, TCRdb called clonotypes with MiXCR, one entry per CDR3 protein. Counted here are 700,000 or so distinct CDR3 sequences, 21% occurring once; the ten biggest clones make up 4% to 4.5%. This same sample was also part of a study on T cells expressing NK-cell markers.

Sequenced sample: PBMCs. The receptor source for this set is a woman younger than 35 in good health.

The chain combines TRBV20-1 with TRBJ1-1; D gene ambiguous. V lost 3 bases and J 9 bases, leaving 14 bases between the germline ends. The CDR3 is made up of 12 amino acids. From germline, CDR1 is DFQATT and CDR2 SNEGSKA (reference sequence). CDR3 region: CSARLGRLKAFF. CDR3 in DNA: TGCAGTGCTAGGCTAGGCAGGTTGAAAGCTTTCTTT.

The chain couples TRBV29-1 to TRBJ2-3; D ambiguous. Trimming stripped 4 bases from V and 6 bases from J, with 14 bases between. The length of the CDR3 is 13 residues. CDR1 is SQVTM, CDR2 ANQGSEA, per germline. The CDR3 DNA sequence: TGCAGCGTTGTAAGCCCCCTCGCGGATACGCAGTATTTT. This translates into CSVVSPLADTQYF.

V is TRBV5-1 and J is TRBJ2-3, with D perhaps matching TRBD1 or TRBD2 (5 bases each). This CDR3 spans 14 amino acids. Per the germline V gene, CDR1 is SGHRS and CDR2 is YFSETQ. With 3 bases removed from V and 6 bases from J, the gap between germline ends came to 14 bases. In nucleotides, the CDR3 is TGCGCCAGCAGCTATTCGGGGCCCGATGATACGCAGTATTTT. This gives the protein CASSYSGPDDTQYF.

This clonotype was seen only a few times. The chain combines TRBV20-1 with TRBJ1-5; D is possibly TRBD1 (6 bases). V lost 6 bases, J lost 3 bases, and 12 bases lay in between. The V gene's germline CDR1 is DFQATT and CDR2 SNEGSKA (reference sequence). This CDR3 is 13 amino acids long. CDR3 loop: CSAQTGDNQPQHF. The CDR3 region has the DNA TGCAGTGCACAGACAGGCGACAATCAGCCCCAGCATTTT.

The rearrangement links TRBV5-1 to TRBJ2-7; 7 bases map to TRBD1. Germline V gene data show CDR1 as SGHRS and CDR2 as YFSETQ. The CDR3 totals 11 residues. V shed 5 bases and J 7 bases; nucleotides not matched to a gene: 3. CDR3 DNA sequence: TGCGCCAGCAGGAGGGACAGTGAGCAGTACTTC. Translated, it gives CASRRDSEQYF. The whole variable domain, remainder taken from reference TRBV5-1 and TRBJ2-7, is KAGVTQTPRYLIKTRGQQVTLSCSPISGHRSVSWYQQTPGQGLQFLFEYFSETQRNKGNFPGRFSGRQFSNSRSEMNVSTLELGDSALYLCASRRDSEQYFGPGTRLTVT.

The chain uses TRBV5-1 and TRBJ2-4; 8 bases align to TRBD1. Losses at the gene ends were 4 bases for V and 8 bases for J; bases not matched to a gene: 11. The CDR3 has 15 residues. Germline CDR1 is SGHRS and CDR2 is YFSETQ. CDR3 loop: CASSPDRGGGDIQYF. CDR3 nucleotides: TGCGCCAGCAGCCCCGACAGGGGTGGTGGGGACATTCAGTACTTC.

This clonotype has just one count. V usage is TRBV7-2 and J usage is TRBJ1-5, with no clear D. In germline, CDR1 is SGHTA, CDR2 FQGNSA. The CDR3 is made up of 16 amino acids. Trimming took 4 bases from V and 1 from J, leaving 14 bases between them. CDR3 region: CASSWAGPGSNQPQHF. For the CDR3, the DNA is TGTGCCAGCAGCTGGGCCGGCCCGGGCAGCAATCAGCCCCAGCATTTT.

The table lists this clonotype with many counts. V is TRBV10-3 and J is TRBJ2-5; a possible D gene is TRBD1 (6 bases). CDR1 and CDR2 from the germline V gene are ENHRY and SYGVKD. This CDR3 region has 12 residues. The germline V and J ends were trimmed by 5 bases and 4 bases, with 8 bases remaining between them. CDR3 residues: CAISLQGETQYF. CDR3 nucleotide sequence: TGTGCCATCAGTTTACAGGGAGAGACCCAGTACTTC.

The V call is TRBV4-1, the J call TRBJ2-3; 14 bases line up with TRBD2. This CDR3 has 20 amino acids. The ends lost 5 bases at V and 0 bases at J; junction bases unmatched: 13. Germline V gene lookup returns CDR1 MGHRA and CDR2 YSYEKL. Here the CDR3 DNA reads TGCGCCAGCAGCACCCGGACTAGCGGGGGGTCTTCCTCTAGCACAGATACGCAGTATTTT. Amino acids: CASSTRTSGGSSSSTDTQYF.

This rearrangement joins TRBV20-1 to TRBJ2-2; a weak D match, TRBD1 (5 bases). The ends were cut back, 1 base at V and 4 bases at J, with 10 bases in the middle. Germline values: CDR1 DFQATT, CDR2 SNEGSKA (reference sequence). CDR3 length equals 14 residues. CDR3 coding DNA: TGCAGTGCTAGAGGCGCAGGGTTCACCGGGGAGCTGTTTTTT. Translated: CSARGAGFTGELFF.

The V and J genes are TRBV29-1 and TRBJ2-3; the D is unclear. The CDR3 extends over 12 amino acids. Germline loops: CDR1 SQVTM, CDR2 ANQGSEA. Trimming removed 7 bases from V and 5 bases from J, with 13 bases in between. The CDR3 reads CSARKVGDTQYF. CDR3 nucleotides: TGCAGCGCCCGAAAGGTTGGAGATACGCAGTATTTT.

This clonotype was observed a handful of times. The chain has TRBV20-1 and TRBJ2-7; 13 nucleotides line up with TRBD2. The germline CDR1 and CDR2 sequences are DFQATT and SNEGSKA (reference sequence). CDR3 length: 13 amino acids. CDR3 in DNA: TGCAGCGCCACTAGCGGGAGGGCCTACGAGCAGTACTTC. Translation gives CSATSGRAYEQYF.

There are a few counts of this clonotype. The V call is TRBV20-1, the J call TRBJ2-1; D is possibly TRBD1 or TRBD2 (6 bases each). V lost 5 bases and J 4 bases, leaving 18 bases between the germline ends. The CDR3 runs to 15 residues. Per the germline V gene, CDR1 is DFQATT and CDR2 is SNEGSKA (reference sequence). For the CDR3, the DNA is TGCAGTGCTTCTCCGGGGGCGTACGGTTACAATGAGCAGTTCTTC. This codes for CSASPGAYGYNEQFF.

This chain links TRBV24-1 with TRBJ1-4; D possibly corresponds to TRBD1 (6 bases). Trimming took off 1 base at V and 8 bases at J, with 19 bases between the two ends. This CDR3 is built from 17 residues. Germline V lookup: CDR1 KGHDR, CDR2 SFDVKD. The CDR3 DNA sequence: TGTGCCACCAGTGATTTCCGTATGACCCTCACAGGGGAAAAACTGTTTTTT. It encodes CATSDFRMTLTGEKLFF.

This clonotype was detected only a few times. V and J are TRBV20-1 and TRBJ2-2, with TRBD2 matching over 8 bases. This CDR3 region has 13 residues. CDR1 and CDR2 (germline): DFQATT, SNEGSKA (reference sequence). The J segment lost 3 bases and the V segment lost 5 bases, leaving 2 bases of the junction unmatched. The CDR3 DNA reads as TGCAGTGCTCGGGAGGGGGACACCGGGGAGCTGTTTTTT. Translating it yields CSAREGDTGELFF.

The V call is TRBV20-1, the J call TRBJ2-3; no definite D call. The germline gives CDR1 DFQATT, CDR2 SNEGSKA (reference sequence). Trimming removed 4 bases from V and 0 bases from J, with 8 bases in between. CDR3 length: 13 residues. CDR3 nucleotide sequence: TGCAGTGCTAAGCTATTTAGCACAGATACGCAGTATTTT. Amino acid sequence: CSAKLFSTDTQYF.

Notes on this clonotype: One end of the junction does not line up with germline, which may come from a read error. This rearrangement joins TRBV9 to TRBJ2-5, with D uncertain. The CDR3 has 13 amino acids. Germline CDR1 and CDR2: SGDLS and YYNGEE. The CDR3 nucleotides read TGTGCCAGCAGCGTAACTACTCAAGGGACCCAGTACTTC. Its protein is CASSVTTQGTQYF.

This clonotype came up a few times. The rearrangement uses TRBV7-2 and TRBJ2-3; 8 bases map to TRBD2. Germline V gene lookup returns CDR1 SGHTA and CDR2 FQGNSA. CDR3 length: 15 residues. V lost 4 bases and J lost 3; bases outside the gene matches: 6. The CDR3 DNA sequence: TGTGCCAGCAGCTGGGTAGCGGGGCGTACAGATACGCAGTATTTT. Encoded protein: CASSWVAGRTDTQYF.

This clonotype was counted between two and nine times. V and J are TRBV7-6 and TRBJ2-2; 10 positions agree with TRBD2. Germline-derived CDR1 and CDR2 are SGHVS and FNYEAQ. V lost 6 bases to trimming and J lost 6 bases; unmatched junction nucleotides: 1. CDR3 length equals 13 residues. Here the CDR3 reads CASRLAGSGELFF. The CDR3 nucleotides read TGTGCCAGCAGACTAGCGGGATCCGGGGAGCTGTTTTTT.

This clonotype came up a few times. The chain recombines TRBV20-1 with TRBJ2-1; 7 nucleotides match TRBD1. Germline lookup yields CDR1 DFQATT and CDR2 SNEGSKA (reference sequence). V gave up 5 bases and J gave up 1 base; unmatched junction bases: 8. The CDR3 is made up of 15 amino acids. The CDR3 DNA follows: TGCAGTGCTCGGGGACCCAGGGGGTCCTACAATGAGCAGTTCTTC. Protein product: CSARGPRGSYNEQFF.

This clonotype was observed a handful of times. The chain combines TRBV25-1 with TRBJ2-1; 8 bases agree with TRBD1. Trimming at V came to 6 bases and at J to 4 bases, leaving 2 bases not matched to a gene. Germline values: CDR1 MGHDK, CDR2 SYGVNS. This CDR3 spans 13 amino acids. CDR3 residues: CASRDRVYNEQFF. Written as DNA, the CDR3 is TGTGCCAGCAGGGACAGGGTATACAATGAGCAGTTCTTC.

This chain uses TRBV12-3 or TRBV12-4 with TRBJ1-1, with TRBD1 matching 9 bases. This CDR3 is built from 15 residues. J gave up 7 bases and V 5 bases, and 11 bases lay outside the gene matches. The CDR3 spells CASSLLQGAEDEAFF. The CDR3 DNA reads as TGTGCCAGCAGTCTGTTACAGGGGGCGGAGGATGAAGCTTTCTTT.